A selection of T cell receptor beta chains follows, all from one sample in a study of tumor-infiltrating lymphocytes in primary liver carcinoma. TCRdb itself ran the multiplex PCR reads through MiXCR, one entry per CDR3 protein. The sample has tens of thousands of distinct CDR3 sequences, less than 85% seen once. Source material: liver tumor tissue from sampling region 4. The receptors shown here come from a man aged 40-49 years with primary liver carcinoma and hepatitis B virus infection. The CDR3 runs from the conserved cysteine through the conserved F or W. Each record gives: D gene, V gene, clone size, J gene, CDR3 DNA, CDR3 protein. D genes are given only for firm matches. Only part of the rows carry a size: once, few, many, or a class if the clone is expanded.

D gene: -; V gene: TRBV5-5; clone size: -; J gene: TRBJ1-5; CDR3 DNA: TGTGACAGCAGCTTGGGCGTTATGGATCAGCCCCAGCATTTT; CDR3 protein: CDSSLGVMDQPQHF
D gene: TRBD1; V gene: TRBV7-8; clone size: medium-sized; J gene: TRBJ2-5; CDR3 DNA: TGTGCCAGCAGCATCACAGGGGGCAGAGAGACCCAGTACTTC; CDR3 protein: CASSITGGRETQYF
D gene: -; V gene: TRBV29-1; clone size: -; J gene: TRBJ1-1; CDR3 DNA: TGCAGCGTTCTTAGGACAGAGAGCAACACTGAGGCTTTCTTT; CDR3 protein: CSVLRTESNTEAFF
D gene: TRBD2; V gene: TRBV11-2; clone size: -; J gene: TRBJ2-3; CDR3 DNA: TGTCCCAGCAGCCCATTTGGGGGAGGGGTCCCAGGTACGCAGTATTTT; CDR3 protein: CPSSPFGGGVPGTQYF
D gene: -; V gene: TRBV5-1; clone size: -; J gene: TRBJ2-7; CDR3 DNA: TGCGCCAGAAGCTTGATGGCAAGGGGCTTC; CDR3 protein: CARSLMARGF
D gene: -; V gene: TRBV11-3; clone size: -; J gene: TRBJ2-1; CDR3 DNA: TGTGCCAGTAGCTTAGGGGTCAGCAACAATAAGAAGTTCTTC; CDR3 protein: CASSLGVSNNKKFF
D gene: -; V gene: TRBV6-2/TRBV6-3; clone size: -; J gene: TRBJ1-5; CDR3 DNA: TGTGCCAGCAGCCGGGGACTAGCGGGCCAGCATTTT; CDR3 protein: CASSRGLAGQHF
D gene: -; V gene: TRBV6-1; clone size: -; J gene: TRBJ1-5; CDR3 DNA: TGTGCCAACAGTACGATCGGGAACAGCAATCAGCCCCAGCATTTT; CDR3 protein: CANSTIGNSNQPQHF
D gene: -; V gene: TRBV5-1; clone size: many; J gene: TRBJ2-7; CDR3 DNA: TGCGCCAGCAGCTTGGGAGCTAGGTCTCACAAATGGGAGCAGTACTTC; CDR3 protein: CASSLGARSHKWEQYF
D gene: TRBD2; V gene: TRBV6-5; clone size: -; J gene: TRBJ2-6; CDR3 DNA: TGTGCCAACAGTTCGTCCGGGACTAGCGGGTATTCTGGGGCCGGCGTCCTGACTTTC; CDR3 protein: CANSSSGTSGYSGAGVLTF
D gene: -; V gene: TRBV10-2; clone size: -; J gene: TRBJ1-2; CDR3 DNA: TGCGCCAGCAGCGAACAAGGGGCAAACTATGGCTACGCCTTC; CDR3 protein: CASSEQGANYGYAF
D gene: TRBD2; V gene: TRBV18; clone size: many; J gene: TRBJ2-5; CDR3 DNA: TGTGCCAGCTCACCCCTCAGCGGGGCGCAAGAGACCCAGTACTTC; CDR3 protein: CASSPLSGAQETQYF
D gene: TRBD2; V gene: TRBV29-1; clone size: few; J gene: TRBJ2-1; CDR3 DNA: TGCAGCGCTGAGGTGGGCGGGAGGGCCAGCGGTGAGCAGCTCTTC; CDR3 protein: CSAEVGGRASGEQLF
D gene: -; V gene: TRBV15; clone size: -; J gene: TRBJ1-1; CDR3 DNA: TGTGCCACTAGCAGAGATCATGCGGTGACTGAAGCTTTCTTT; CDR3 protein: CATSRDHAVTEAFF
D gene: -; V gene: TRBV12-3/TRBV12-4; clone size: -; J gene: TRBJ1-2; CDR3 DNA: TGTGCCAGCAATTTGGGTCAGAGAGTCGACTATGGCTACACCTTC; CDR3 protein: CASNLGQRVDYGYTF
D gene: TRBD2; V gene: TRBV5-1; clone size: -; J gene: TRBJ2-5; CDR3 DNA: TGCGCCAGCAGCTTGCGAGGTAGCGGGGCTGCCTTCTTCCAAGAGACCCAATGCTTC; CDR3 protein: CASSLRGSGAAFFQETQCF
D gene: -; V gene: TRBV5-1; clone size: -; J gene: TRBJ2-7; CDR3 DNA: TGCGCCAGCAGCTTGGGGGGACGGCGGGTCTCCTACGAGCAGTACTTC; CDR3 protein: CASSLGGRRVSYEQYF
D gene: -; V gene: TRBV5-5; clone size: many; J gene: TRBJ1-2; CDR3 DNA: TGTGCCAGCAAAGCAGAGGACCGCTATATCTATGGCTACACCTTC; CDR3 protein: CASKAEDRYIYGYTF
D gene: TRBD2; V gene: TRBV6-1; clone size: -; J gene: TRBJ2-2; CDR3 DNA: TGTGCCAGCAGCGAGGAGGCGGGAGGGAGGACCGGGGAGCCGTCTTTT; CDR3 protein: CASSEEAGGRTGEPSF
D gene: -; V gene: TRBV28; clone size: -; J gene: TRBJ2-1; CDR3 DNA: TGTGCCATCAGTTTAGGGGGTCCTAGCCCCTACAATGAGCAGCTCTTC; CDR3 protein: CAISLGGPSPYNEQLF
D gene: TRBD2; V gene: TRBV11-2; clone size: once; J gene: TRBJ2-7; CDR3 DNA: TGTGTCAACAGCTTGACCCTAGCGGGGGCTAGCGAGCAGTATTTC; CDR3 protein: CVNSLTLAGASEQYF
D gene: -; V gene: TRBV4-2; clone size: -; J gene: TRBJ2-1; CDR3 DNA: TGTGCCAACAGCCGCGCCGGGGGACAAGGGAACAATGAGCGGTTCTTC; CDR3 protein: CANSRAGGQGNNERFF
D gene: -; V gene: TRBV6-2/TRBV6-3; clone size: -; J gene: TRBJ2-1; CDR3 DNA: TGTGCCAGCAGCAACAGGAACAGCAGGGAAAATGAGCAGTTCTTC; CDR3 protein: CASSNRNSRENEQFF
D gene: -; V gene: TRBV20-1; clone size: many; J gene: TRBJ2-5; CDR3 DNA: TGCAGTGCTAGAGATGTCAGGGAACAAGAGACCCAGTACTTC; CDR3 protein: CSARDVREQETQYF
D gene: -; V gene: TRBV7-9; clone size: -; J gene: TRBJ1-4; CDR3 DNA: TGTGTCAGCAGCTTCGGCTGGGATAGTAATGAAAAACTGTTTTTT; CDR3 protein: CVSSFGWDSNEKLFF
D gene: TRBD1; V gene: TRBV11-1; clone size: -; J gene: TRBJ1-2; CDR3 DNA: TGTGCCAGCAGCCGCGACAGGGGCGCGAACTATGGCTACATTTTC; CDR3 protein: CASSRDRGANYGYIF
D gene: TRBD1; V gene: TRBV10-1; clone size: -; J gene: TRBJ2-3; CDR3 DNA: TGCACCAGCAGTCCCGGGACAGTGGTCGCAAATACGCAGTATTTT; CDR3 protein: CTSSPGTVVANTQYF
D gene: -; V gene: TRBV4-1; clone size: -; J gene: TRBJ1-1; CDR3 DNA: TGCACCAGCGGCCAAGTAAACTCGGACACTGAAGCTTTCTTT; CDR3 protein: CTSGQVNSDTEAFF
D gene: TRBD2; V gene: TRBV5-6; clone size: -; J gene: TRBJ2-3; CDR3 DNA: TGTGCCAACAGCGATAGCGGGAGAAAAGATACGCAGTATTTC; CDR3 protein: CANSDSGRKDTQYF
D gene: -; V gene: TRBV14; clone size: few; J gene: TRBJ2-3; CDR3 DNA: TGTGCCAGTAGCCCGGCAGAACAGACTACGCGGTATTTT; CDR3 protein: CASSPAEQTTRYF
D gene: -; V gene: TRBV11-2; clone size: -; J gene: TRBJ2-7; CDR3 DNA: TGTGCCAGCAGTTTAGTTCGACATGCCTACGAGCAGTACTTC; CDR3 protein: CASSLVRHAYEQYF
D gene: -; V gene: TRBV11-3; clone size: -; J gene: TRBJ2-1; CDR3 DNA: TGTGCCATCAGCTTTGGCATCTCGAACAATGAGCAGTTCTTC; CDR3 protein: CAISFGISNNEQFF
D gene: -; V gene: TRBV5-1; clone size: -; J gene: TRBJ1-2; CDR3 DNA: TGTGCCAACATGAACCAAGGAGGCGGCTATGGCTACACCTTC; CDR3 protein: CANMNQGGGYGYTF
D gene: TRBD1; V gene: TRBV29-1; clone size: -; J gene: TRBJ2-2; CDR3 DNA: TGCAACGTTGAACGGTTGGACAGGGTAGGCACCGGGAAGCTGTTTTTT; CDR3 protein: CNVERLDRVGTGKLFF
D gene: -; V gene: TRBV11-2; clone size: -; J gene: TRBJ2-7; CDR3 DNA: TGTGCCAACAGCTTACGATGGACGGGGGAATACGAGCAGTACTTC; CDR3 protein: CANSLRWTGEYEQYF
D gene: -; V gene: TRBV7-8; clone size: -; J gene: TRBJ1-5; CDR3 DNA: TGTGCCAGCAGCCCAAGAATAACCCAACCCGATTGCAATTGGGCCCAGCATTTT; CDR3 protein: CASSPRITQPDCNWAQHF
D gene: TRBD2; V gene: TRBV30; clone size: -; J gene: TRBJ2-5; CDR3 DNA: TGTGCTTGGTTTCAGGGAGGGCTCCAAGAGACCCTGTACTTC; CDR3 protein: CAWFQGGLQETLYF
D gene: -; V gene: TRBV5-1; clone size: -; J gene: TRBJ2-4; CDR3 DNA: TGCGCCAGCAGCTTGGAGGCGACAGGAGGTTTTAACATTCAGTACTTC; CDR3 protein: CASSLEATGGFNIQYF
D gene: -; V gene: TRBV5-6; clone size: -; J gene: TRBJ1-2; CDR3 DNA: TGTACCCGCAGCTCCGGGAAATCTGGCTACACCTTC; CDR3 protein: CTRSSGKSGYTF
D gene: TRBD2; V gene: TRBV4-3; clone size: -; J gene: TRBJ2-5; CDR3 DNA: TGCGCCAATAGCCAAGCGGCTAGCGGGAGGACTGGTGAGACCCAGTACTTC; CDR3 protein: CANSQAASGRTGETQYF
D gene: -; V gene: TRBV5-6; clone size: -; J gene: TRBJ2-7; CDR3 DNA: TGTGACAGCGGCTTCCAGACCTACGAGCAGTACTTC; CDR3 protein: CDSGFQTYEQYF
D gene: -; V gene: TRBV29-1; clone size: medium-sized; J gene: TRBJ2-7; CDR3 DNA: TGCAGCGTTGGAGGGAAGGGGCTCGAGCAGTACTTC; CDR3 protein: CSVGGKGLEQYF
D gene: -; V gene: TRBV30; clone size: -; J gene: TRBJ1-1; CDR3 DNA: TGTGCCTGGAGGAATTGGTGTAACACTGAAGCTTTCTTT; CDR3 protein: CAWRNWCNTEAFF
D gene: -; V gene: TRBV5-1; clone size: -; J gene: TRBJ1-4; CDR3 DNA: TGCGCCAGCAGGTCCCACGGGGAACCCAATGAAAAACTGTTTTTT; CDR3 protein: CASRSHGEPNEKLFF